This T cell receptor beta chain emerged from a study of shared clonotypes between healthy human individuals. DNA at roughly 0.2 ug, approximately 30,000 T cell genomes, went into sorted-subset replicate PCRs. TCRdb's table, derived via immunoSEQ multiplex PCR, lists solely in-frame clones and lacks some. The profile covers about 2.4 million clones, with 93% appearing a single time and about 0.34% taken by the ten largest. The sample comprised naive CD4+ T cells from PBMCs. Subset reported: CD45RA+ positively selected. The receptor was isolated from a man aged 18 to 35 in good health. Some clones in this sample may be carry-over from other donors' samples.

CDR3 bases: TGTGCCAGCAGCAACTCAATTCGGGCTATCTACGAGCAGTACTTC. Amino acids: CASSNSIRAIYEQYF. The chain joins TRBV21-1 to TRBJ2-7. TRBV21-1 constitutes a pseudogene. This CDR3 region has 15 residues.